This T cell receptor (beta chain) was documented in a study of blood T cell repertoires in COVID-19. Study in general: The analysed material was cDNA or gDNA that came from T cells, B-cell-depleted T cells, or PBMCs.

Per the study methods: Cell counts per sample came from amplifying reference gene primers. The data were produced by immunoSEQ multiplex PCR, yet TCRdb's version contains in-frame clones alone and is incomplete. V and J calls plus clone size are reproduced from that table; the DNA served to infer D and trimming. The repertoire includes 380,000 or so clones, nearly 90% of them detected once, and over 2% sits in the top ten. Participant age was about 18 to 89 years, and participants resided in about 25 US areas. Participant-reported clinical history was the basis for cohort assignment. This clone was counted a single time. This CDR3 is 17 amino acids long. Germline CDR1 DFQATT, CDR2 SNEGSKA (reference sequence). Trimming removed 3 bases from V and 5 bases from J; junction bases left unmatched: 13.

The TCR comes from a woman in her thirties or forties with acute COVID-19. What was sequenced was PBMCs or T cells enriched from blood (not recorded which). This chain uses TRBV20-1 with TRBJ2-2, with 9 positions matching TRBD2. The CDR3 sequence is CSASVPLTSGNTGELFF. The CDR3 DNA reads as TGCAGTGCTAGTGTTCCCCTGACTAGCGGAAATACCGGGGAGCTGTTTTTT.